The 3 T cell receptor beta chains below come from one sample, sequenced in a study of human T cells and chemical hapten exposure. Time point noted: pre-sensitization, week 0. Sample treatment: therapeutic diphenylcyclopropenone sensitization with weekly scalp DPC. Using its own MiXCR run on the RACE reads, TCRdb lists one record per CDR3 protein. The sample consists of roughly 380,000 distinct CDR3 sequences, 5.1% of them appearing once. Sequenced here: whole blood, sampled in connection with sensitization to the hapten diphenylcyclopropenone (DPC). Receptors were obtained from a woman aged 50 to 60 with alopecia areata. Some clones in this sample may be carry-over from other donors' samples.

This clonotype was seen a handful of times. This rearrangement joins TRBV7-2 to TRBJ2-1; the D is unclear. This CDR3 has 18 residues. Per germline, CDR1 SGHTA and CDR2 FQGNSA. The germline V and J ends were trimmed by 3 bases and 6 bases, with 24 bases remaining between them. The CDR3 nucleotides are TGTGCCAGCAGCTTTGCCTGGACGGATTTTCTAAAGGGCAATGAGCAGTTCTTC. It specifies CASSFAWTDFLKGNEQFF.

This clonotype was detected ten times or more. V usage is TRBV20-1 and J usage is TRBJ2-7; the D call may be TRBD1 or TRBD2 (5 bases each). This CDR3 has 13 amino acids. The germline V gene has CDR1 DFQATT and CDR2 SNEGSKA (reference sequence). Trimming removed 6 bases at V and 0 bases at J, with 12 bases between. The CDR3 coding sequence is TGCAGTGCGTACATTGGGGGCTCCTACGAGCAGTACTTC. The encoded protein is CSAYIGGSYEQYF.

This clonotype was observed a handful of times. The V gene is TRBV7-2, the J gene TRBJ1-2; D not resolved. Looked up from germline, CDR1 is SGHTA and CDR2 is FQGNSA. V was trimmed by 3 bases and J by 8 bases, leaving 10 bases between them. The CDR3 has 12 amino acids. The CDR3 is CASSFNMEGYTF. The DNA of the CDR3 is TGTGCCAGCAGCTTCAACATGGAAGGCTACACCTTC.